This record looks at one TCR beta chain sequence and its context. Its antigen is undetermined. Between the trimmed V and J ends, which lost 4 bases and 6 bases, there was a span of 9 bases. CDR1 and CDR2 (germline): SGHTA, FQGNSA. This CDR3 is built from 12 residues. The data originate from a study of T cells in localized non-small cell lung cancer. Study results and caveats: Adjacent uninvolved lung had the highest clonality, suggesting focused antigen responses.

The method was immunoSEQ multiplex PCR; TCRdb's version includes in-frame clones alone and lacks a portion of them. The data show roughly 32,000 clones, roughly 86% seen once. The source is a woman aged 35 to 70 with stage III lung adenocarcinoma. The sample here was peripheral blood mononuclear cells, taken before any cancer treatment. The genes are TRBV7-2 and TRBJ2-5; no definite D call. The DNA of the CDR3 is TGTGCCAGCAGCTCACCCCTAAAGACCCAGTACTTC. Translated, it gives CASSSPLKTQYF.